This T cell receptor beta chain was observed in a study of blood T cell repertoires in COVID-19. Study at large: The origin of the acute and convalescent COVID-19 samples was the United States, Italy and Spain.

Repertoires were generated with immunoSEQ multiplex PCR, while TCRdb's copy carries only in-frame clones and drops some. The repertoire holds some 320,000 clones, with roughly 90% as singletons. There are 15 residues in the CDR3. CDR1 SEHNR and CDR2 FQNEAQ come from the germline V gene (reference sequence). V lost 5 bases and J lost 2; bases outside the gene matches: 9. This receptor was identified in a woman aged 25 to 39 who had been exposed to COVID-19. J is TRBJ2-7 and V is TRBV7-9, with TRBD2 identical over 7 bases. Specimen: PBMCs or T cells enriched from blood (not recorded which). In DNA, the CDR3 is TGTGCCAGCAGCCTCGCATGGGGGGGGACCTACGAGCAGTACTTC. Translating it yields CASSLAWGGTYEQYF.